Here is one T cell receptor (beta chain) with its context. This sample is part of a study of shared clonotypes between healthy human individuals. The assay was immunoSEQ multiplex PCR, and TCRdb's table has in-frame clones only and misses some. The data show 2.3 million or so clones, 80% to 95% seen once. The germline V gene encodes CDR1 SGHTS and CDR2 YDEGEE. The CDR3 contains 14 residues. V was cut by 4 bases and J by 4 bases, with 14 bases left in between. The TCR originated in a young man in good health. Some clones in this sample may be carry-over from other donors' samples. The sequencing sample was made of naive CD4+ T cells from PBMCs. Indicated subset: CD45RA+ positively selected. The chain uses TRBV5-8 and TRBJ1-2, with D maybe TRBD1 (6 bases). CDR3 region: CASSPRTELYGYTF. As DNA, the CDR3 is TGTGCCAGCAGCCCACGGACAGAACTCTATGGCTACACCTTC.